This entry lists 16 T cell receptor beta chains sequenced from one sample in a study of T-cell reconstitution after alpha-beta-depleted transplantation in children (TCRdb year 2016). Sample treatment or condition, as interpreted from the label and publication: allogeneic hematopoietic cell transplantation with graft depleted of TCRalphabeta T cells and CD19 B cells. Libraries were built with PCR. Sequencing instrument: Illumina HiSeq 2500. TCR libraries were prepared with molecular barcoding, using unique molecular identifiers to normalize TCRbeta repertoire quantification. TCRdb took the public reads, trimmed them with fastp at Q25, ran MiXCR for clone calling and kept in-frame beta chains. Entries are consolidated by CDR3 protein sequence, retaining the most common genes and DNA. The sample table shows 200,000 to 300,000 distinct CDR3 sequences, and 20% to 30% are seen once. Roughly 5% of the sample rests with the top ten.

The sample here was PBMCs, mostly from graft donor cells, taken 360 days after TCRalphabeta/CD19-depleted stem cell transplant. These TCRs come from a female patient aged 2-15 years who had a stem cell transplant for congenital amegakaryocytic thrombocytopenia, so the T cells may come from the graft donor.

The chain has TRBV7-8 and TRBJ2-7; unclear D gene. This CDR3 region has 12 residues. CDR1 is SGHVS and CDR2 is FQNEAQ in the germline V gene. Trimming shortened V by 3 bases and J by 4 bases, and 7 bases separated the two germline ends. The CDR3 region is CASSLSKYEQYF. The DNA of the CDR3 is TGTGCCAGCAGCTTGTCCAAGTACGAGCAGTACTTC.

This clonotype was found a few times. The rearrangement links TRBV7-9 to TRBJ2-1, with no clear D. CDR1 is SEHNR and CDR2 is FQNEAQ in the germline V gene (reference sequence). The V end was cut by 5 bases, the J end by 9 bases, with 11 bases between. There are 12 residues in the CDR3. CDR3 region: CASSPTVAEQFF. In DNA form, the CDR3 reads TGTGCCAGCAGCCCAACGGTGGCTGAGCAGTTCTTC.

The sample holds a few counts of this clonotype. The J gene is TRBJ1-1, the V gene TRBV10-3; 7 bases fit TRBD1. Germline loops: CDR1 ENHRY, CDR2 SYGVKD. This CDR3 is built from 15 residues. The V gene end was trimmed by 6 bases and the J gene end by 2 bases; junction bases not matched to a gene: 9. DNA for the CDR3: TGTGCCATCAGCCCCCGGGACAGCCCAAACACTGAAGCTTTCTTT. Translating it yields CAISPRDSPNTEAFF.

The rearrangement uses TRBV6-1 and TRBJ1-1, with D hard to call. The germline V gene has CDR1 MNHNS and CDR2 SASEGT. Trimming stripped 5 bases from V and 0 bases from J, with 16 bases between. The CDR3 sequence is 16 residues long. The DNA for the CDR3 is TGTGCCAGCAGTCCAGGTGTGGGCAGGATGAACACTGAAGCTTTCTTT. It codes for CASSPGVGRMNTEAFF.

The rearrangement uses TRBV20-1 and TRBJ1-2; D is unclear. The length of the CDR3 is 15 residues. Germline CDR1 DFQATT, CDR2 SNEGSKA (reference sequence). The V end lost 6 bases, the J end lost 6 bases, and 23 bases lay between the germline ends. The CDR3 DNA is TGCAGTGCGGAACCCAACGGTTTAAGGGAAAATGGCTACACCTTC. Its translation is CSAEPNGLRENGYTF.

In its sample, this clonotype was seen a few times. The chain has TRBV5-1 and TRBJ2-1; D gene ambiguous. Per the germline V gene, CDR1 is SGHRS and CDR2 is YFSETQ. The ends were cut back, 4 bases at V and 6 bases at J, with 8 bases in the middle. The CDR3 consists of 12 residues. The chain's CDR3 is CASSTDPNEQFF. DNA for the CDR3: TGCGCCAGCAGCACAGACCCCAATGAGCAGTTCTTC.

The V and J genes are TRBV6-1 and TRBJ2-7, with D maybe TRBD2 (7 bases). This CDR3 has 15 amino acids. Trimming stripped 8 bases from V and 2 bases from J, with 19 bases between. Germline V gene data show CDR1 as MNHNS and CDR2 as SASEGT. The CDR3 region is CASRRGAGGTYEQYF. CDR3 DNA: TGTGCCAGCCGTCGGGGGGCTGGGGGTACCTACGAGCAGTACTTC.

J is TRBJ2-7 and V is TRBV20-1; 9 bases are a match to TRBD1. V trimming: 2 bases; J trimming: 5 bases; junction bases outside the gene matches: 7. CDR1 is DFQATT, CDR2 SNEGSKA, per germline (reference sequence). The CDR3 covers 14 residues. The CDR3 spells CSARTGTGRNEQYF. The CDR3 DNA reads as TGCAGTGCTAGAACCGGGACAGGGAGGAACGAGCAGTACTTC.

The CDR3 sequence: CSVERENTGELFF. In DNA, the CDR3 is TGCAGCGTTGAGCGGGAGAACACCGGGGAGCTGTTTTTT. The V gene is TRBV29-1, the J gene TRBJ2-2, with a tentative D call TRBD2 (6 bases). The CDR3 is made up of 13 amino acids. The V end lost 3 bases, the J end lost 1 base, and 6 bases lay between the germline ends. Germline CDR1 SQVTM, CDR2 ANQGSEA.

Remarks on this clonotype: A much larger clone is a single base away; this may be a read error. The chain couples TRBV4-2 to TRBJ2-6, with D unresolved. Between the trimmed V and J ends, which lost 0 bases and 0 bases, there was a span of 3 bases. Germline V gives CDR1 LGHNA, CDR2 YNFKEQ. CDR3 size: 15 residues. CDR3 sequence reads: CASSQEGSGANVLTF. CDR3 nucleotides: TGTGCCAGCAGCCAAGAGGGCTCTGGGGCCAACGTCCTGACTTTC.

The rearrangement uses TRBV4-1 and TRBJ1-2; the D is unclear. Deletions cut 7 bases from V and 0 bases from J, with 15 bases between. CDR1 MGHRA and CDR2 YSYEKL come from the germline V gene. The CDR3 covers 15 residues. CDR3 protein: CASTTREGANYGYTF. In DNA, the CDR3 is TGCGCCAGCACGACGAGGGAGGGAGCTAACTATGGCTACACCTTC.

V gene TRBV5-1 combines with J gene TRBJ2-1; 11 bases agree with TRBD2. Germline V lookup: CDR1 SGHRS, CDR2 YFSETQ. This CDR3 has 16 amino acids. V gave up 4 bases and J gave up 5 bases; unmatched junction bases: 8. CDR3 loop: CASSPVAGGPHNEQFF. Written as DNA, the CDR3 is TGCGCCAGCAGCCCCGTAGCGGGAGGGCCACACAATGAGCAGTTCTTC.

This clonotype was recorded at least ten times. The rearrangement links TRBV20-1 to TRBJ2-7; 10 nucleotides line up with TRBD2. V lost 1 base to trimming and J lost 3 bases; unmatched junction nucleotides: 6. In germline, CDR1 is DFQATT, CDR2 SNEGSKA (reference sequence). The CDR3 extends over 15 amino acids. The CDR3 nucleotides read TGCAGTGCTAGAGCCCCTAGCGGGAGCGACTACGAGCAGTACTTC. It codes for CSARAPSGSDYEQYF.

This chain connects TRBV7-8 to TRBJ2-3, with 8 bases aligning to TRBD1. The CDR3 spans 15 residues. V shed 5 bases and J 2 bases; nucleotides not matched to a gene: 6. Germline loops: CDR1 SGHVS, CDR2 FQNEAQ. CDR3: CASSPDRVNTDTQYF. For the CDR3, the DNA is TGTGCCAGCAGCCCGGACAGGGTGAACACAGATACGCAGTATTTT. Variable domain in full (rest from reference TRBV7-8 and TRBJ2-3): GAGVSQSPRYKVAKRGQDVALRCDPISGHVSLFWYQQALGQGPEFLTYFQNEAQLDKSGLPSDRFFAERPEGSVSTLKIQRTQQEDSAVYLCASSPDRVNTDTQYFGPGTRLTVL.

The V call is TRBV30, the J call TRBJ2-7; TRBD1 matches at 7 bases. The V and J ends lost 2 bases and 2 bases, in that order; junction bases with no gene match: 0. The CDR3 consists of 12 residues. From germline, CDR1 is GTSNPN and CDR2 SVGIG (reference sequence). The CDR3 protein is CAWSTGAYEQYF. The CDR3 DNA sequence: TGTGCCTGGAGTACAGGGGCCTACGAGCAGTACTTC.

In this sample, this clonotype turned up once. CDR3 sequence reads: CSARDWTGSYNEQFF. The CDR3 DNA follows: TGCAGTGCTAGAGATTGGACGGGCTCCTACAATGAGCAGTTCTTC. The J gene is TRBJ2-1, the V gene TRBV20-1; the D is unclear. Germline V lookup: CDR1 DFQATT, CDR2 SNEGSKA (reference sequence). The V and J ends lost 0 bases and 0 bases respectively, with 9 bases between them. The CDR3 spans 15 residues.